This T cell receptor (beta chain) is drawn from a study of T-cell memory formation after mild COVID-19 (dated by TCRdb to about 2021). Looking at the study overall: TCR sequence clusters from the two donors were largely donor specific. Longitudinal TCRalpha and TCRbeta repertoire sequencing tracked T-cell clones expanding and contracting after mild COVID-19 in a couple of donors. The cohort comprised two young, previously healthy adult volunteers, one female and one male. What the research found in general, with its limitations: Contracting CD4+ clones turned up mainly in the CM and EM memory subsets, whereas EMRA was where CD8+ clones were enriched. The second-wave clones that peaked on day 37 were not confirmed to be SARS-CoV-2 specific. The detection of some responding clones in pre-infection memory suggests that pre-existing cross-reactive memory T cells joined the SARS-CoV-2 response. Only two mild cases were covered by the study, and larger cohorts that include severe cases with pre-infection samples were considered necessary. Balanced CD4/CD8 phenotypes were observed for clones contracting from day 15 to 85, whereas a bias towards CD4+ was observed for a second wave of clones expanding from day 15 to 37.

This clonotype was counted a few times. Its binding antigen is unknown. No per-base quality is available; no much larger clone lies one base away. Sequencing used an Illumina NovaSeq 6000. TCRalpha and TCRbeta cDNA libraries were constructed by 5'RACE with constant-segment primers, with sample barcodes and unique molecular identifiers being introduced. Trizol reagent was used to extract RNA from every sample. The libraries were amplified in two PCR steps, and the second step added a second sample barcode and Illumina TruSeq adapters. Sequencing of libraries was performed on an Illumina NovaSeq with 2 x 150 bp paired-end reads. As for how the authors treated the data: With migec v1.2.7, reads were demultiplexed and then collapsed into UMI-guided consensus sequences. Using mixcr v2.1.11, UMI consensuses were aligned to TRA and TRB V and J templates and then assembled into clonotypes. Clonotypes were classified as expanded or contracted when called significant by both edgeR and NoisET, with noise models trained on biological replicates. For edgeR calls, a false discovery rate-adjusted p below 0.01 and a log2 fold-change threshold of 1 were applied. PCA with hierarchical clustering of max-normalized trajectories of the 1000 most abundant clonotypes was used as exploratory dynamics analysis. Separately sequenced CD4+ and CD8+ repertoires were used to assign the CD4 or CD8 phenotype of responding clones. TCRdb reworked the public reads: Q25 trimming with fastp, MiXCR clone assembly, productive beta chains retained. CDR3 protein sequences are deduplicated, and each keeps its most common genes and DNA. Here the V and J calls rest on TCRdb's processing, not on the authors' analysis. The sample profile shows 150,000 to 200,000 distinct CDR3 sequences; over 20% of them were found once. Clones ranked in the top ten supply roughly 23% of the sample.

Unmatched junction bases come to 0, with V trimmed by 5 bases and J by 7 bases. CDR1 is given as SGHVS and CDR2 as FQNEAQ, both from the germline V gene. The CDR3 sequence holds 12 residues, the cysteine and phenylalanine included. Only the CDR3 portion is preserved as DNA: 36 bases, with reading frame beginning at the first base. Ficoll-Paque density gradient centrifugation was used to isolate PBMCs. What was sequenced was PBMCs or a T cell subset sorted from them (not recorded which). This TCR derives from an adult woman who had mild COVID-19 (a few samples of this study predate the infection). The sample titles of this study are shuffled in the database, so cell type and time point are left out; the donor was told from shared clones. This chain is built from TRBV7-8 and TRBJ1-5; TRBD1 fits 9 bases in the junction. The CDR3 amino acid sequence is: CASSTGGQPQHF. The DNA sequence is TGTGCCAGCAGCACAGGGGGCCAGCCCCAGCATTTT.